These 20 T cell receptor beta chains were all obtained from the same sample, sequenced in a study of cytomegalovirus exposure and HLA in healthy donors. PCR primers comprised 60 Vbeta and 13 Jbeta primers. Assay used: immunoSEQ multiplex PCR; TCRdb lists only in-frame clones, some missing. The sample lists under 150,000 clones; over 75% were seen once. The sample taken for sequencing was PBMCs. Receptors were obtained from a woman in her 30s in good health and CMV-seronegative.

The V call is TRBV6-5, the J call TRBJ2-1, with 8 bases fitting TRBD2. CDR1 and CDR2 (germline): MNHEY, SVGAGI. The CDR3 consists of 13 residues. Trimming removed 11 bases from V and 9 bases from J; junction bases left unmatched: 12. CDR3 sequence: CAASRAAGGEQFF. CDR3 in DNA: TGTGCCGCATCGCGAGCCGCGGGAGGTGAGCAGTTCTTC.

This clone was counted a single time. J is TRBJ1-5 and V is TRBV21-1; TRBD1 is the table's D call, not checked against the DNA. TRBV21-1 is a recognized pseudogene. The CDR3 runs 17 residues. As DNA, the CDR3 is TGTGCCAGCAGCAAAGGGACAGGGAAGTGTATCAATCAGCCCCAGCATTTT. Translation: CASSKGTGKCINQPQHF.

V and J are TRBV27 and TRBJ2-2; D might be TRBD1 (6 bases). The CDR3 runs to 14 residues. Deletions cut 5 bases from V and 4 bases from J, with 11 bases between. Germline CDR1 is MNHEY and CDR2 is SMNVEV (reference sequence). The chain's CDR3 is CASSPGQTTGELFF. The CDR3 coding sequence is TGTGCCAGCAGTCCCGGACAGACCACCGGGGAGCTGTTTTTT.

V is TRBV19 and J is TRBJ1-2; D is perhaps TRBD1 (6 bases). CDR1 LNHDA and CDR2 SQIVND come from the germline V gene (reference sequence). V was clipped by 7 bases and J by 8 bases, with 17 bases between them. There are 13 residues in the CDR3. The CDR3 loop reads CASKRQANWGYTF. CDR3 coding DNA: TGTGCCAGTAAAAGACAGGCGAACTGGGGCTACACCTTC.

The chain combines TRBV11-2 with TRBJ2-1; the D gene is possibly TRBD1 (5 bases). The V and J ends lost 4 bases and 0 bases respectively, with 13 bases between them. From germline, CDR1 is SGHAT and CDR2 FQNNGV. The CDR3 is 16 residues long. The CDR3 DNA sequence: TGTGCCAGCAGCTCGCAGGGCAGGGTCTCCTACAATGAGCAGTTCTTC. Amino acid sequence: CASSSQGRVSYNEQFF.

This chain joins TRBV4-1 and TRBJ2-3; TRBD2 agrees at 8 bases. In germline, CDR1 is MGHRA, CDR2 YSYEKL. V shed 5 bases, J shed 4 bases, and the junction held 8 bases outside the gene matches. The length of the CDR3 is 15 residues. CDR3 DNA: TGCGCCAGCAGCTTCCCGGGGGGGCCCCCAGATACGCAGTATTTT. Encoded protein: CASSFPGGPPDTQYF.

This chain uses TRBV27 with TRBJ1-1, with TRBD1 matching 7 bases. Germline V gives CDR1 MNHEY, CDR2 SMNVEV (reference sequence). This CDR3 spans 16 amino acids. Trimming took 2 bases from V and 0 from J; bases not matched to a gene: 6. The CDR3 spells CASSLNGDRVNTEAFF. CDR3 sequence (DNA): TGTGCCAGCAGTTTAAACGGGGACAGAGTGAACACTGAAGCTTTCTTT.

The CDR3 DNA reads TGCGCCAGCAGCTTGGTCGGGACAGGGTCAGATACGCAGTATTTT. Its protein product is CASSLVGTGSDTQYF. The rearrangement links TRBV5-1 to TRBJ2-3; TRBD1 matches 9 bases. The germline V gene has CDR1 SGHRS and CDR2 YFSETQ. The CDR3 spans 15 residues. Trimming at V came to 0 bases and at J to 4 bases, leaving 3 bases not matched to a gene.

The chain uses TRBV4-1 and TRBJ2-7; no clear D. The ends were cut back, 0 bases at V and 1 base at J, with 10 bases in the middle. CDR3 length equals 15 residues. Germline-derived CDR1 and CDR2 are MGHRA and YSYEKL. The CDR3 DNA follows: TGCGCCAGCAGCCAAGATCTGGGCACATCCTACGAGCAGTACTTC. This translates into CASSQDLGTSYEQYF.

The V gene is TRBV5-6, the J gene TRBJ2-7; D is perhaps TRBD2 (6 bases). The V gene lost 3 bases and the J gene lost 0 bases, with 10 bases spanning the gap. The CDR3 sequence is 14 residues long. The germline CDR1 and CDR2 sequences are SGHDT and YYEEEE. For the CDR3, the DNA is TGTGCCAGCAGCTATCGGGGGAACTCCTACGAGCAGTACTTC. Protein product: CASSYRGNSYEQYF.

This chain uses TRBV7-2 with TRBJ1-2; 12 bases are shared with TRBD1. V dropped 5 bases and J dropped 8; count of bases not matched to a gene: 6. Looked up from germline, CDR1 is SGHTA and CDR2 is FQGNSA. The CDR3 has 14 amino acids. This chain's CDR3 is CASSKGQGARGYTF. CDR3 coding DNA: TGTGCCAGCAGCAAGGGACAGGGGGCGCGGGGCTACACCTTC.

The chain uses TRBV5-1 and TRBJ1-1; D ambiguous. CDR1 SGHRS and CDR2 YFSETQ come from the germline V gene. The CDR3 loop spans 13 amino acids. Trimming pared 4 bases from V and 3 bases from J, leaving 10 bases between. CDR3 bases: TGCGCCAGCAGCAGCCCTTTGGACACTGAAGCTTTCTTT. It yields the protein CASSSPLDTEAFF.

This clone was seen just once. The chain has TRBV5-4 and TRBJ2-3; TRBD1 matches 7 bases. CDR1 SGHNT and CDR2 YYREEE come from the germline V gene (reference sequence). The CDR3 spans 15 residues. Trimming at V came to 4 bases and at J to 2 bases, leaving 7 bases not matched to a gene. CDR3 DNA sequence: TGTGCCAGCAGCAAAGGGACAGAGAACACAGATACGCAGTATTTT. Protein sequence: CASSKGTENTDTQYF. Together with reference TRBV5-4 and TRBJ2-3, the CDR3 gives the full variable domain: ETGVTQSPTHLIKTRGQQVTLRCSSQSGHNTVSWYQQALGQGPQFIFQYYREEENGRGNFPPRFSGLQFPNYSSELNVNALELDDSALYLCASSKGTENTDTQYFGPGTRLTVL.

This rearrangement joins TRBV7-2 to TRBJ2-7; D may be TRBD1 (7 bases). V lost 1 base and J lost 0, with 16 bases in between. The CDR3 loop spans 17 amino acids. Looked up from germline, CDR1 is SGHTA and CDR2 is FQGNSA. The CDR3 loop reads CASSLGGGGASSYEQYF. The CDR3 nucleotides read TGTGCCAGCAGCTTAGGAGGGGGCGGGGCAAGCTCCTACGAGCAGTACTTC.

V usage is TRBV7-8 and J usage is TRBJ1-2; tentatively, D is TRBD1 (6 bases). CDR1 is SGHVS and CDR2 is FQNEAQ in the germline V gene. This CDR3 is 17 amino acids long. V was shortened by 3 bases and J by 2 bases, with 19 bases between the two germline ends. CDR3 protein: CASSLYQGTGANYGYTF. In nucleotides, the CDR3 is TGTGCCAGCAGCTTGTACCAGGGGACCGGCGCAAACTATGGCTACACCTTC.

This chain uses TRBV18 with TRBJ1-3; D might be TRBD1 (6 bases). The CDR3 sequence is 16 residues long. The ends were cut back, 3 bases at V and 2 bases at J, with 14 bases in the middle. CDR1 is KGHSH and CDR2 is LQKENI in the germline V gene. This CDR3 is CASSPRQVNTGNTIYF. The CDR3 nucleotides are TGTGCCAGCTCACCGAGACAGGTTAATACTGGAAACACCATATATTTT.

The V gene is TRBV29-1, the J gene TRBJ1-1; TRBD1 aligns across 7 bases. The CDR3 loop spans 13 amino acids. The germline gives CDR1 SQVTM, CDR2 ANQGSEA. The trim removed 7 bases at V and 2 bases at J, leaving 7 bases unmatched. The CDR3 loop is CSGGGQLNTEAFF. CDR3 coding DNA: TGCAGCGGTGGGGGACAGCTTAACACTGAAGCTTTCTTT.

On this clone: Other DNA sequences within the sample encode an identical CDR3. The chain carries TRBV5-6 and TRBJ1-1; 7 bases map to TRBD1. Trimming at V came to 0 bases and at J to 4 bases, leaving 0 bases not matched to a gene. CDR1 and CDR2 (germline): SGHDT, YYEEEE. The length of the CDR3 is 13 residues. This chain's CDR3 is CASSLDRGTEAFF. CDR3 sequence (DNA): TGTGCCAGCAGCTTGGACAGGGGCACTGAAGCTTTCTTT.

The gene calls are TRBV30 and TRBJ2-7; 9 bases are a match to TRBD1. V lost 3 bases and J lost 2; bases outside the gene matches: 5. The CDR3 covers 14 residues. Looked up from germline, CDR1 is GTSNPN and CDR2 is SVGIG (reference sequence). The CDR3 sequence is CAWSPGQGTYEQYF. Written as DNA, the CDR3 is TGTGCCTGGAGCCCGGGACAGGGAACCTACGAGCAGTACTTC.

This chain links TRBV30 with TRBJ2-1, with D perhaps matching TRBD2 (6 bases). V was trimmed by 2 bases and J by 8 bases, leaving 10 bases between them. Per the germline V gene, CDR1 is GTSNPN and CDR2 is SVGIG (reference sequence). The CDR3 has 12 residues. CDR3 loop: CAWSRWEDEQFF. The CDR3, as DNA: TGTGCCTGGAGTAGGTGGGAGGATGAGCAGTTCTTC.